The clone carrying this TCR beta chain has ten or more counts. Germline lookup yields CDR1 LNHNV and CDR2 YYDKDF (reference sequence). V was shortened by 4 bases and J by 5 bases, with 9 bases between the two germline ends. This CDR3 is 12 amino acids long. These data originate in a study of T cells in Graves' hyperthyroidism and ophthalmopathy. As for the study in general: Peripheral blood was obtained at initial diagnosis, preceding any treatment.

Extraction of PBMCs used more than 8.5 ml of fresh peripheral blood. RNA transcripts were the template for amplifying TCR beta CDR3 regions. The primer set for the first-round RT-PCR of the TCR CDR3 was HTBI. One entry per CDR3 protein results from TCRdb running MiXCR on the multiplex PCR reads. The data show 96,000 or so distinct CDR3 sequences, with around 50% seen just once and 27% held by the top ten. This sequence originates from a middle-aged woman with Graves' hyperthyroidism. The V call is TRBV15, the J call TRBJ2-7; D gene ambiguous. The source material was blood. CDR3 sequence reads: CATSIGVNEQYF. CDR3 sequence (DNA): TGTGCCACCAGCATTGGAGTTAACGAGCAGTACTTC.